This T cell receptor (beta chain) originates from a study of T cells after yellow fever vaccination. The study, taken as a whole, reports: It was a small share of clonotypes that appeared in both CD4 and CD8 compartments.

This clonotype was observed many times. The antigen remains undetermined. TCRdb independently ran MiXCR on the 5' RACE reads; one entry per CDR3 protein. The data show hundreds of thousands of distinct CDR3 sequences, roughly a sixth seen once. Per germline, CDR1 DFQATT and CDR2 SNEGSKA (reference sequence). V was pared by 5 bases and J by 9 bases, with 21 bases between. CDR3 length: 14 amino acids. The material sequenced was PBMCs, taken before the yellow fever booster vaccination. The chain uses TRBV20-1 and TRBJ2-3; maybe TRBD2 (6 bases). The clonotype comes from a man in his late teens or twenties who received the YFV17D yellow fever vaccine. CDR3 residues: CSALRLARGLTQYF. DNA for the CDR3: TGCAGTGCTCTCAGGCTAGCGAGAGGACTAACGCAGTATTTT.